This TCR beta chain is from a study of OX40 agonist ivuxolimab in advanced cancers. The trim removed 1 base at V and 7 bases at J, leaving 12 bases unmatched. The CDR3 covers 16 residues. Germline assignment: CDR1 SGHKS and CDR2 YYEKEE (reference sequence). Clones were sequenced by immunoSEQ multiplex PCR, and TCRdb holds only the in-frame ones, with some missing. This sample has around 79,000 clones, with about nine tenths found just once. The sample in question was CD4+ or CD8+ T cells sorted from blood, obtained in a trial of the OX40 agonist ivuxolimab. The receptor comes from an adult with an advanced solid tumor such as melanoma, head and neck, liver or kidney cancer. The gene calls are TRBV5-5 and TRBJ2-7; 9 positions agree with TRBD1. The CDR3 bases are TGTGCCAGCAGCTTGCCTCCGGGACAGGGTTCTGGTGAGCAGTACTTC. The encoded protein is CASSLPPGQGSGEQYF.